Listed here is a single T cell receptor beta chain. The antigen remains unidentified. The read terminates 3 residues ahead of where the CDR3 ends, so the germline J gene completes it. The data are from a study of T cells in women clearing cervical HPV infection. Study-wide results and caveats: Cases and controls were distinguished at AUC 0.83 by richness and V genes.

Generated by immunoSEQ multiplex PCR, the TCRdb table keeps only in-frame clones and is missing some. The sample table includes tens of thousands of clones. The germline V and J ends were trimmed by 1 base and 2 bases, with 3 bases remaining between them. The CDR3 is 12 residues long. Per the germline V gene, CDR1 is SGHRS and CDR2 is YFSETQ. The sequencing input was blood buffy coat. The chain couples TRBV5-1 to TRBJ2-5, with no clear D. The receptor was isolated from a woman aged 18 to 69 with a cervical HPV16 infection that either progressed to CIN3+ or cleared (not recorded which). The CDR3 region is CASSLIQETQYF. CDR3 bases read: TGCGCCAGCAGCTTGATACAAGAGACC. Filled out from reference TRBV5-1 and TRBJ2-5, the complete variable domain reads KAGVTQTPRYLIKTRGQQVTLSCSPISGHRSVSWYQQTPGQGLQFLFEYFSETQRNKGNFPGRFSGRQFSNSRSEMNVSTLELGDSALYLCASSLIQETQYFGPGTRLLVL.